This T cell receptor (beta chain) derives from a study of T cell changes during pregnancy in multiple sclerosis. V gave up 1 base and J gave up 14 bases; unmatched junction bases: 3. The CDR3 is 11 amino acids. CDR1 is SGHVS and CDR2 is FQNEAQ in the germline V gene. Measured with immunoSEQ multiplex PCR; TCRdb has only the in-frame clones, and not every one. The repertoire holds some 130,000 clones, with approximately 96% as singletons. The sequence came from a female donor with multiple sclerosis, enrolled in a pregnancy study. The chain employs TRBV7-8 and TRBJ1-2; TRBD1 matches at 8 bases. This specimen was peripheral blood, taken after pregnancy. The CDR3 DNA reads as TGTGCCAGCAGCTTAGGACAGGGGTGGACCTTC. Translation gives CASSLGQGWTF.